These 27 T cell receptor beta chains share one sample of origin, sequenced in a study of CD8 T cells in Susac syndrome. Random hexamers were used to reverse transcribe the RNA input (roughly 0.5 to 1 ug). One entry per CDR3 protein, called by TCRdb with MiXCR from the immunoSEQ multiplex PCR reads. The sample records around 130,000 distinct CDR3 sequences, roughly 92% being singletons. Material: CD4+ T cells from PBMCs. These receptors were obtained from a human donor in good health.

The chain links TRBV5-1 to TRBJ2-5; 7 bases are shared with TRBD1. The germline V gene encodes CDR1 SGHRS and CDR2 YFSETQ. V lost 4 bases to trimming and J lost 1 base; unmatched junction nucleotides: 4. CDR3 size: 14 residues. The CDR3 region is CASSPWDSQETQYF. As DNA, the CDR3 is TGCGCCAGCAGCCCCTGGGACAGCCAAGAGACCCAGTACTTC. The full variable domain, in which reference TRBV5-1 and TRBJ2-5 provide the parts outside the CDR3, is KAGVTQTPRYLIKTRGQQVTLSCSPISGHRSVSWYQQTPGQGLQFLFEYFSETQRNKGNFPGRFSGRQFSNSRSEMNVSTLELGDSALYLCASSPWDSQETQYFGPGTRLLVL.

This sequence joins TRBV9 and TRBJ1-5; no firm D call. Germline lookup yields CDR1 SGDLS and CDR2 YYNGEE. This CDR3 is built from 15 residues. V lost 3 bases to trimming and J lost 2 bases, with 12 bases between them. CDR3 sequence (DNA): TGTGCCAGCAGCGCCCACTCTGACGGCAATCAGCCCCAGCATTTT. It translates to CASSAHSDGNQPQHF. Filled out from reference TRBV9 and TRBJ1-5, the complete variable domain reads DSGVTQTPKHLITATGQRVTLRCSPRSGDLSVYWYQQSLDQGLQFLIQYYNGEERAKGNILERFSAQQFPDLHSELNLSSLELGDSALYFCASSAHSDGNQPQHFGDGTRLSIL.

CDR3 bases: TGTGCCAGCAGGGCGGTCAAAGGAGAACCCTACGAGCAGTACTTC. Encoded protein: CASRAVKGEPYEQYF. The V and J genes are TRBV27 and TRBJ2-7; unclear D gene. CDR1 and CDR2 (germline): MNHEY, SMNVEV (reference sequence). The CDR3 totals 15 residues. Trimming removed 6 bases from V and 2 bases from J, with 17 bases in between.

J is TRBJ2-3 and V is TRBV20-1; the D is unclear. This CDR3 region has 13 residues. The V end lost 1 base, the J end lost 4 bases, and 9 bases lay between the germline ends. The germline V gene encodes CDR1 DFQATT and CDR2 SNEGSKA (reference sequence). The CDR3 loop is CSARGSGADTQYF. The CDR3 nucleotides are TGCAGTGCTAGAGGGTCGGGTGCAGATACGCAGTATTTT.

The rearrangement links TRBV6-2 or TRBV6-3 to TRBJ2-3; 12 nucleotides agree with TRBD1. The ends lost 6 bases at V and 5 bases at J; junction bases unmatched: 9. Germline assignment: CDR1 MNHEY and CDR2 SVGEGT. This CDR3 has 16 residues. The CDR3 protein is CASSRQGQGAGDTQYF. The DNA of the CDR3 is TGTGCCAGCAGCCGCCAGGGACAGGGGGCTGGAGATACGCAGTATTTT.

This clonotype was recorded only once. J is TRBJ2-3 and V is TRBV11-3; 7 bases fit TRBD2. V dropped 5 bases and J dropped 1; count of bases not matched to a gene: 3. This CDR3 region has 14 residues. Germline assignment: CDR1 SGHNT and CDR2 YENEEA. This chain's CDR3 is CASSTAGGTDTQYF. The DNA for the CDR3 is TGTGCCAGCAGCACCGCGGGGGGCACAGATACGCAGTATTTT.

V is TRBV3-1 and J is TRBJ2-5; TRBD2 agrees at 9 bases. CDR1 and CDR2 from the germline V gene are LGHDT and YNNKEL (reference sequence). J lost 4 bases, V lost 5 bases, and 2 bases had no gene match. CDR3 size: 13 residues. CDR3 region: CASSSTSGETQYF. The CDR3 coding sequence is TGTGCCAGCAGCTCGACTAGCGGAGAGACCCAGTACTTC.

The gene calls are TRBV7-8 and TRBJ1-5; a possible D gene is TRBD1 (5 bases). Trimming removed 0 bases from V and 4 bases from J, with 13 bases in between. Germline V gene sequence: CDR1 SGHVS, CDR2 FQNEAQ. The CDR3 runs 16 residues. Here the CDR3 reads CASSLAAGTDNQPQHF. Here the CDR3 DNA reads TGTGCCAGCAGCTTAGCCGCGGGGACGGATAATCAGCCCCAGCATTTT.

V and J are TRBV7-9 and TRBJ2-7; 7 bases are shared with TRBD1. The CDR3 is 15 residues long. Germline trimming cut 4 bases from V and 0 bases from J; bases unmatched to any gene: 6. CDR1 and CDR2 from the germline V gene are SEHNR and FQNEAQ (reference sequence). The CDR3 protein is CASSSLGQNSYEQYF. The CDR3 DNA reads TGTGCCAGCAGCTCGCTGGGACAGAACTCCTACGAGCAGTACTTC.

V usage is TRBV3-1 and J usage is TRBJ2-2; D may correspond to TRBD1 or TRBD2 (6 bases each). V lost 6 bases and J 3 bases, leaving 11 bases between the germline ends. The V gene's germline CDR1 is LGHDT and CDR2 YNNKEL (reference sequence). The CDR3 extends over 14 amino acids. The CDR3 region has the DNA TGTGCCAGCAGGCAAAGGGGGGACACCGGGGAGCTGTTTTTT. Translation: CASRQRGDTGELFF.

The rearrangement joins TRBV24-1 to TRBJ2-4; D is unclear. Germline values: CDR1 KGHDR, CDR2 SFDVKD. The CDR3 covers 12 residues. V lost 4 bases and J lost 5, with 5 bases in between. This CDR3 reads CATSENQNIQYF. The CDR3 bases are TGTGCCACCAGTGAGAACCAAAACATTCAGTACTTC.

The V call is TRBV7-2, the J call TRBJ2-6; D might be TRBD1 (5 bases). Trimming took 1 base from V and 0 from J, leaving 16 bases between them. The CDR3 covers 19 residues. From germline, CDR1 is SGHTA and CDR2 FQGNSA. The CDR3 sequence is CASSLVFGRGASGANVLTF. The CDR3 nucleotides are TGTGCCAGCAGCTTAGTTTTCGGCCGTGGGGCCTCTGGGGCCAACGTCCTGACTTTC. Based on the CDR3 plus reference TRBV7-2 and TRBJ2-6, the full variable domain is GAGVSQSPSNKVTEKGKDVELRCDPISGHTALYWYRQSLGQGLEFLIYFQGNSAPDKSGLPSDRFSAERTGGSVSTLTIQRTQQEDSAVYLCASSLVFGRGASGANVLTFGAGSRLTVL.

The J gene is TRBJ2-3, the V gene TRBV6-2 or TRBV6-3, with unresolved D. The CDR3 has 12 amino acids. CDR1 MNHEY and CDR2 SVGEGT come from the germline V gene. Trimming removed 7 bases from V and 5 bases from J, with 10 bases in between. Here the CDR3 DNA reads TGTGCCAGCACCAGAACGGGAGATACGCAGTATTTT. This translates into CASTRTGDTQYF.

This chain joins TRBV6-2 or TRBV6-3 and TRBJ2-5; perhaps TRBD1 as D (6 bases). With 6 bases removed from V and 7 bases from J, the gap between germline ends came to 18 bases. Per the germline V gene, CDR1 is MNHEY and CDR2 is SVGEGT. The CDR3 sequence is 14 residues long. The CDR3, as DNA: TGTGCCAGCAGACCACAGGGTTTCGGCGGGACCCAGTACTTC. This sequence encodes CASRPQGFGGTQYF.

The V gene is TRBV12-3 or TRBV12-4, the J gene TRBJ2-5, with D unresolved. CDR3 size: 17 residues. Trimming cost V 3 bases and J 5 bases, with 22 bases left between them. CDR3 coding DNA: TGTGCCAGCAGTTTCTCGACCCGGACCTATTACGGGGAGACCCAGTACTTC. Translation: CASSFSTRTYYGETQYF.

The chain recombines TRBV12-3 or TRBV12-4 with TRBJ1-2; weak D call: TRBD1 (5 bases). The V and J ends lost 3 bases and 10 bases respectively, with 15 bases between them. The CDR3 runs to 13 residues. CDR3: CASSLSQGGAYTF. The CDR3 nucleotides are TGTGCCAGCAGTTTGAGCCAGGGAGGGGCCTACACCTTC.

This clonotype occurred a few times. The rearrangement uses TRBV6-1 and TRBJ2-7, with TRBD1 matching over 8 bases. J lost 5 bases, V lost 10 bases, and 22 bases had no gene match. The CDR3 is 17 residues long. Germline loops: CDR1 MNHNS, CDR2 SASEGT. The CDR3 sequence: CATSGGQASRFLDEQYF. CDR3 nucleotides: TGTGCCACCTCAGGGGGCCAGGCTAGCAGATTTTTGGACGAGCAGTACTTC.

The V gene is TRBV29-1, the J gene TRBJ2-2, with D perhaps being TRBD1 or TRBD2 (6 bases each). From germline, CDR1 is SQVTM and CDR2 ANQGSEA. The CDR3 contains 14 residues. Between the trimmed V and J ends, which lost 3 bases and 5 bases, there was a span of 13 bases. CDR3 sequence (DNA): TGCAGCGTTGAGAGGGGGAGCGGGACCGGGGAGCTGTTTTTT. This encodes CSVERGSGTGELFF.

Regarding this clonotype: At one of its ends the junction is not consistent with the germline gene, which may arise from a read error. The V gene is TRBV19, the J gene TRBJ1-1; D is undetermined. This CDR3 has 13 residues. Germline V gene sequence: CDR1 LNHDA, CDR2 SQIVND (reference sequence). The CDR3 region is CASSVEMNTEAFF. The DNA for the CDR3 is TGTGCCAGTAGTGTAGAGATGAACACTGAAGCTTTCTTT.

V is TRBV2 and J is TRBJ2-3, with TRBD1 identical over 8 bases. The germline CDR1 and CDR2 sequences are SNHLY and FYNNEI. Trimming at V came to 1 base and at J to 4 bases, leaving 1 base not matched to a gene. The CDR3 loop spans 14 amino acids. CDR3 loop: CASSEGQGSDTQYF. DNA for the CDR3: TGTGCCAGCAGTGAAGGACAGGGGTCAGATACGCAGTATTTT.

The count of this clonotype is one. J is TRBJ2-3 and V is TRBV29-1; D not resolved. Germline-derived CDR1 and CDR2 are SQVTM and ANQGSEA. The CDR3 is 14 amino acids. The V end lost 2 bases, the J end lost 2 bases, and 11 bases lay between the germline ends. The CDR3 here is CSVEKDPITDTQYF. The CDR3 nucleotides are TGCAGCGTTGAAAAGGACCCCATCACAGATACGCAGTATTTT.

The chain joins TRBV6-5 to TRBJ2-2; 16 nucleotides align to TRBD2. CDR1 is MNHEY, CDR2 SVGAGI, per germline. The CDR3 contains 18 residues. V trimming: 4 bases; J trimming: 4 bases; junction bases outside the gene matches: 6. Here the CDR3 DNA reads TGTGCCAGCAGTTCCCCGGGACTAGCGGGAGGGATCACCGGGGAGCTGTTTTTT. The encoded protein is CASSSPGLAGGITGELFF.

This clonotype has just one count. The chain uses TRBV3-1 and TRBJ1-3, with 8 positions matching TRBD1. The CDR3 runs to 17 residues. Germline trimming cut 0 bases from V and 3 bases from J; bases unmatched to any gene: 7. Per germline, CDR1 LGHDT and CDR2 YNNKEL (reference sequence). CDR3 amino acids: CASSQDYGRGHGNTIYF. In nucleotides, the CDR3 is TGTGCCAGCAGCCAAGACTACGGCAGGGGGCATGGAAACACCATATATTTT. Looking up the rest from reference TRBV3-1 and TRBJ1-3 gives the full variable domain: DTAVSQTPKYLVTQMGNDKSIKCEQNLGHDTMYWYKQDSKKFLKIMFSYNNKELIINETVPNRFSPKSPDKAHLNLHINSLELGDSAVYFCASSQDYGRGHGNTIYFGEGSWLTVV.

The chain carries TRBV20-1 and TRBJ2-3, with TRBD2 matching 13 bases. The CDR3 has 15 amino acids. Germline-derived CDR1 and CDR2 are DFQATT and SNEGSKA (reference sequence). V was pared by 6 bases and J by 3 bases, with 6 bases of the junction left unmatched. CDR3 residues: CSAPTSGRKTDTQYF. CDR3 nucleotide sequence: TGCAGTGCGCCGACTAGCGGGAGGAAGACAGATACGCAGTATTTT.

This sequence joins TRBV9 and TRBJ1-6, with D uncertain. The CDR3 extends over 15 amino acids. V dropped 3 bases and J dropped 4 bases, with 11 bases sitting between them. The V gene's germline CDR1 is SGDLS and CDR2 YYNGEE. The CDR3 sequence is CASSALEGYNSPLHF. CDR3 nucleotides: TGTGCCAGCAGCGCCCTCGAAGGGTATAATTCACCCCTCCACTTT.

This sequence joins TRBV6-5 and TRBJ2-7; 10 nucleotides line up with TRBD1. This CDR3 is 15 amino acids long. Germline values: CDR1 MNHEY, CDR2 SVGAGI. V was clipped by 3 bases and J by 2 bases; unmatched bases: 4. The CDR3 protein is CASSYRDRGTYEQYF. CDR3 DNA: TGTGCCAGCAGTTATAGGGACAGGGGTACCTACGAGCAGTACTTC.

The chain links TRBV5-4 to TRBJ2-2; unclear D gene. The V gene lost 0 bases and the J gene lost 0 bases, with 3 bases spanning the gap. CDR1 SGHNT and CDR2 YYREEE come from the germline V gene (reference sequence). The CDR3 is 14 amino acids. The CDR3 DNA sequence: TGTGCCAGCAGCTTGGACCCGAACACCGGGGAGCTGTTTTTT. This gives the protein CASSLDPNTGELFF.